Presented here are 2 T cell receptor beta chains from one specimen sequenced in a study of control samples from healthy donors and cancer patients (dated by TCRdb to between 2020 and 2021). The receptor library was made with the immunoSEQ multiplex PCR assay. The source is immuneACCESS, and TCRdb retained only in-frame sequences with V and J called. Part of the clones is not carried over; for the studies checked, unresolved V genes explain less than half of this, and the remainder is unexplained. The sample includes about 150,000 clones, with roughly 90% observed a single time. Over 4.5% of the sample is held by the ten biggest clonotypes. Sequenced sample: blood. The receptors derive from a young man in good health.

The count of this clone is one. The chain couples TRBV5-6 to TRBJ1-6, with 8 bases that match TRBD1. CDR3 length: 16 amino acids. V trimming: 4 bases; J trimming: 2 bases; junction bases outside the gene matches: 5. The germline gives CDR1 SGHDT, CDR2 YYEEEE. The CDR3 loop is CASSQDRGPYNSPLHF. As DNA, the CDR3 is TGTGCCAGCAGCCAAGACAGGGGCCCCTATAATTCACCCCTCCACTTT. The full variable domain, with the rest looked up from reference TRBV5-6 and TRBJ1-6, is DAGVTQSPTHLIKTRGQQVTLRCSPKSGHDTVSWYQQALGQGPQFIFQYYEEEERQRGNFPDRFSGHQFPNYSSELNVNALLLGDSALYLCASSQDRGPYNSPLHFGNGTRLTVT.

The chain is built from TRBV5-4 and TRBJ2-2, with D possibly being TRBD1 (6 bases). V lost 6 bases and J 6 bases, leaving 12 bases between the germline ends. The CDR3 length is 13 residues. CDR1 is SGHNT and CDR2 is YYREEE in the germline V gene (reference sequence). The CDR3 loop reads CASTSQGSGELFF. The DNA for the CDR3 is TGTGCCAGCACCTCCCAGGGGTCCGGGGAGCTGTTTTTT.